The 21 T cell receptor beta chains below come from one sample, sequenced in a study of T cell changes during pregnancy in multiple sclerosis. Here immunoSEQ multiplex PCR was the method, and the copy in TCRdb shows in-frame clones only, minus some. Of approximately 34,000 clones in the sample, 85% to 95% were seen once. The specimen comprised CD4+ T cells from peripheral blood mononuclear cells, sampled in the second trimester of pregnancy. The receptor source for this set is a female donor with multiple sclerosis, enrolled in a pregnancy study.

V usage is TRBV6-5 and J usage is TRBJ1-1, with 11 bases matching TRBD1. The CDR3 has 15 amino acids. Germline V gene sequence: CDR1 MNHEY, CDR2 SVGAGI. V was pared by 10 bases and J by 1 base, with 8 bases of the junction left unmatched. CDR3 in DNA: TGTGCCACCGGACAGGGGGCATTATCGAACACTGAAGCTTTCTTT. Protein sequence: CATGQGALSNTEAFF.

The genes are TRBV19 and TRBJ1-5, with 7 bases lining up with TRBD1. Per the germline V gene, CDR1 is LNHDA and CDR2 is SQIVND (reference sequence). The trim removed 0 bases at V and 4 bases at J, leaving 9 bases unmatched. CDR3 length equals 17 residues. This CDR3 reads CASSIDWRTGWNQPQHF. Here the CDR3 DNA reads TGTGCCAGTAGTATAGATTGGAGGACAGGTTGGAATCAGCCCCAGCATTTT.

The chain couples TRBV19 to TRBJ2-2, with 7 nucleotides matching TRBD1. Germline V lookup: CDR1 LNHDA, CDR2 SQIVND (reference sequence). The CDR3 runs 16 residues. V lost 2 bases, J lost 7 bases, and 10 bases stayed unmatched. CDR3 protein: CASSIKGQTPLGELFF. The DNA for the CDR3 is TGTGCCAGTAGTATAAAGGGACAGACACCTCTCGGGGAGCTGTTTTTT.

In regard to this clone: The identical CDR3 is also encoded by other nucleotide sequences in the sample. V gene TRBV18 combines with J gene TRBJ1-1; TRBD1 matches at 7 bases. Germline V gene data show CDR1 as KGHSH and CDR2 as LQKENI. CDR3 size: 15 residues. Trimming took 6 bases from V and 0 from J; bases not matched to a gene: 7. CDR3 sequence reads: CASSPLGQLNTEAFF. The CDR3 bases are TGTGCCAGCTCCCCATTGGGACAGTTGAACACTGAAGCTTTCTTT.

The chain joins TRBV6-6 to TRBJ2-1; D is perhaps TRBD2 (5 bases). V shed 6 bases and J shed 5 bases, with 11 bases lying between them. Germline CDR1 MNHNY, CDR2 SVGAGI (reference sequence). This CDR3 region has 13 residues. CDR3 nucleotides: TGTGCCAGCAGGGGTAGCGAGAACAATGAGCAGTTCTTC. It translates to CASRGSENNEQFF.

This chain joins TRBV11-2 and TRBJ2-3; TRBD2 matches at 8 bases. V shed 4 bases and J 2 bases; nucleotides not matched to a gene: 11. This CDR3 spans 17 amino acids. Germline CDR1 and CDR2: SGHAT and FQNNGV. The CDR3 here is CASSSRGSGVLTDTQYF. CDR3 DNA: TGTGCCAGCAGCTCCCGGGGTAGCGGGGTACTCACAGATACGCAGTATTTT.

This chain uses TRBV27 with TRBJ2-5; 12 nucleotides agree with TRBD2. Germline CDR1 is MNHEY and CDR2 is SMNVEV (reference sequence). V was clipped by 9 bases and J by 2 bases; unmatched bases: 10. The CDR3 sequence is 16 residues long. Written as DNA, the CDR3 is TGTGCCAGATTGACCCGGCTAGCGGGAGGGCAAGAGACCCAGTACTTC. Protein sequence: CARLTRLAGGQETQYF.

This chain uses TRBV5-1 with TRBJ2-1; 13 positions agree with TRBD2. V shed 2 bases, J shed 6 bases, and the junction held 5 bases outside the gene matches. This CDR3 spans 16 amino acids. Per germline, CDR1 SGHRS and CDR2 YFSETQ. DNA for the CDR3: TGCGCCAGCAGCTTTACACTAGCGGGAGGGGGCAATGAGCAGTTCTTC. Protein product: CASSFTLAGGGNEQFF. Based on the CDR3 plus reference TRBV5-1 and TRBJ2-1, the full variable domain is KAGVTQTPRYLIKTRGQQVTLSCSPISGHRSVSWYQQTPGQGLQFLFEYFSETQRNKGNFPGRFSGRQFSNSRSEMNVSTLELGDSALYLCASSFTLAGGGNEQFFGPGTRLTVL.

The rearrangement joins TRBV25-1 to TRBJ2-3; D might be TRBD2 (5 bases). Trimming took 0 bases from V and 1 from J, leaving 11 bases between them. This CDR3 has 16 amino acids. CDR1 and CDR2 (germline): MGHDK, SYGVNS. The CDR3, as DNA: TGTGCCAGCAGTGAATATTCGGTCGGGGGCACAGATACGCAGTATTTT. This codes for CASSEYSVGGTDTQYF.

The J gene is TRBJ1-1, the V gene TRBV5-1; D perhaps matches TRBD1 (6 bases). Germline V lookup: CDR1 SGHRS, CDR2 YFSETQ. V was clipped by 1 base and J by 1 base, with 11 bases between them. The CDR3 contains 15 residues. CDR3 sequence reads: CASSLLTGRNTEAFF. CDR3 DNA: TGCGCCAGCAGCTTGCTAACAGGGAGGAACACTGAAGCTTTCTTT.

The CDR3 DNA sequence: TGTGCCAGTAGTATGGTAGCTAGCGGGAAGGCAACCCAGTACTTC. This gives the protein CASSMVASGKATQYF. The chain combines TRBV19 with TRBJ2-5; TRBD2 matches at 9 bases. Trimming took 3 bases from V and 8 from J; bases not matched to a gene: 10. The germline CDR1 and CDR2 sequences are LNHDA and SQIVND (reference sequence). This CDR3 contains 15 residues.

The CDR3 sequence: CSVAVRNTEAFF. For the CDR3, the DNA is TGCAGCGTTGCGGTTCGGAACACTGAAGCTTTCTTT. V is TRBV29-1 and J is TRBJ1-1; D unclear. Trimming stripped 4 bases from V and 1 base from J, with 7 bases between. The CDR3 is 12 residues long. Germline CDR1 is SQVTM and CDR2 is ANQGSEA.

The chain links TRBV19 to TRBJ2-3, with D maybe TRBD2 (6 bases). Germline loops: CDR1 LNHDA, CDR2 SQIVND (reference sequence). V lost 7 bases and J lost 2, with 13 bases in between. This CDR3 is 14 amino acids long. The CDR3 region has the DNA TGTGCCAGTACATCCAGCGGGCACACAGATACGCAGTATTTT. As protein: CASTSSGHTDTQYF.

This rearrangement joins TRBV2 to TRBJ2-4; D remains unclear. The V gene's germline CDR1 is SNHLY and CDR2 FYNNEI. The V end was cut by 5 bases, the J end by 4 bases, with 6 bases between. CDR3 length: 12 residues. The CDR3 spells CASSPQKNIQYF. In nucleotides, the CDR3 is TGTGCCAGCAGTCCCCAAAAAAACATTCAGTACTTC.

V gene TRBV5-4 combines with J gene TRBJ2-7, with D maybe TRBD1 (6 bases). This CDR3 has 16 amino acids. Germline values: CDR1 SGHNT, CDR2 YYREEE (reference sequence). Trimming pared 3 bases from V and 2 bases from J, leaving 18 bases between. The CDR3 loop is CASSSQPDRLAYEQYF. The DNA for the CDR3 is TGTGCCAGCAGCTCCCAACCAGACAGGCTGGCCTACGAGCAGTACTTC.

This chain links TRBV5-1 with TRBJ2-7; D unresolved. CDR1 and CDR2 from the germline V gene are SGHRS and YFSETQ. Trimming removed 4 bases from V and 6 bases from J, with 17 bases in between. The CDR3 spans 14 residues. This chain's CDR3 is CASSPGVRSSEQYF. The CDR3 bases are TGCGCCAGCAGCCCCGGAGTGAGGTCTAGCGAGCAGTACTTC.

The rearrangement uses TRBV6-1 and TRBJ1-2; 12 positions match TRBD1. The trim removed 3 bases at V and 4 bases at J, leaving 9 bases unmatched. CDR1 MNHNS and CDR2 SASEGT come from the germline V gene. The CDR3 extends over 17 amino acids. CDR3 amino acids: CASSDRDRGRRSYGYTF. The CDR3 bases are TGTGCCAGCAGTGACCGGGACAGGGGGCGAAGGAGCTATGGCTACACCTTC.

With respect to this clone: Sequence at one end of the junction differs from germline and may be a read error. The chain joins TRBV5-1 to TRBJ1-1; D is unresolved. Germline values: CDR1 SGHRS, CDR2 YFSETQ. The CDR3 covers 15 residues. The CDR3 coding sequence is TGCGCCGGCAGCTTGGAATACGGGGTGAACACTGAAGCTTTCTTT. Protein sequence: CAGSLEYGVNTEAFF.

Only one count was recorded for this clone. The chain links TRBV18 to TRBJ1-4, with 7 bases that match TRBD1. V lost 6 bases, J lost 5 bases, and 6 bases stayed unmatched. CDR1 and CDR2 (germline): KGHSH, LQKENI. There are 14 residues in the CDR3. CDR3 sequence reads: CASSWDSSNEKLFF. As DNA, the CDR3 is TGTGCCAGCTCTTGGGACAGCTCCAATGAAAAACTGTTTTTT.

This sequence joins TRBV4-3 and TRBJ2-4, with D possibly TRBD1 on 6 matching bases. Germline V gene sequence: CDR1 LGHNA, CDR2 YSLEER. The CDR3 has 16 residues. V lost 0 bases to trimming and J lost 4 bases, with 13 bases between them. The CDR3 bases are TGCGCCAGCAGCCAAGAGGGCAGGGGCGGGAAAAACATTCAGTACTTC. This gives the protein CASSQEGRGGKNIQYF.

The V and J genes are TRBV28 and TRBJ1-2; D is perhaps TRBD1 (5 bases). This CDR3 is built from 14 residues. Trimming shortened V by 5 bases and J by 2 bases, and 12 bases separated the two germline ends. The V gene's germline CDR1 is MDHEN and CDR2 SYDVKM. In DNA, the CDR3 is TGTGCCAGCAGTCCGTGGGGGGGGAACTATGGCTACACCTTC. It codes for CASSPWGGNYGYTF.